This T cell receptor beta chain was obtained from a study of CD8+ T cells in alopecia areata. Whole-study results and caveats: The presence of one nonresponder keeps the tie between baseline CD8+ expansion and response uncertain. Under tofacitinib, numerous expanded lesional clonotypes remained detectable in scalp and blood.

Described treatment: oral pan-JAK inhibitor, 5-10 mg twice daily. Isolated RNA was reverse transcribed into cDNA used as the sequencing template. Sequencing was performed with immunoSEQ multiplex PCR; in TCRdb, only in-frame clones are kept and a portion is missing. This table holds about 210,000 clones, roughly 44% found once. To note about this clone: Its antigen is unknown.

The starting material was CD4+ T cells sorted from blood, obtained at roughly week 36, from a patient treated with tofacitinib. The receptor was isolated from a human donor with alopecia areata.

The CDR3 spells CAWKLRPGTSRNEQFF. Written as DNA, the CDR3 is TGTGCCTGGAAACTTCGTCCCGGGACTAGCCGGAATGAGCAGTTCTTC. The gene calls are TRBV30 and TRBJ2-1, with TRBD2 matching 9 bases. Germline loops: CDR1 GTSNPN, CDR2 SVGIG (reference sequence). The CDR3 is 16 amino acids. J lost 7 bases, V lost 4 bases, and 14 bases had no gene match.